The rows below give T cell receptor beta chains drawn from one sample of a study of T cells in Graves' hyperthyroidism and ophthalmopathy. In TCRdb, the multiplex PCR reads were re-called with MiXCR into one record per CDR3 protein. The profile covers over 350,000 distinct CDR3 sequences, with roughly 14% appearing a single time and about 12% taken by the ten largest. Sequencing was carried out using blood. The receptors originated from a man between 18 and 35 years old with Graves' ophthalmopathy. CDR3s include the opening cysteine and the closing phenylalanine or tryptophan. D genes are given only for firm matches. Clone size appears in some rows only: once, few, many, or a class for an expanded clone.

abundance	d_gene	v_gene	j_gene	CDR3aa	CDR3nt
many	.	TRBV5-1	TRBJ2-1	CASSLGSSIDEQFF	TGCGCCAGCAGCTTAGGTAGCAGTATCGATGAGCAGTTCTTC
.	.	TRBV5-1	TRBJ2-5	CASSPLGTNQETQYF	TGCGCCAGCAGCCCGCTCGGGACCAACCAAGAGACCCAGTACTTC
few	.	TRBV15	TRBJ1-3	CATSRDEGAGNTIYF	TGTGCCACCAGCCGGGACGAGGGGGCTGGAAACACCATATATTTT
many	.	TRBV6-1	TRBJ1-1	CASSYAGGSDAFF	TGTGCCAGCAGTTACGCGGGAGGGTCTGATGCTTTCTTT
many	.	TRBV7-9	TRBJ2-7	CASSPQVGGKVYEQYF	TGTGCCAGCAGCCCCCAAGTGGGGGGAAAGGTGTACGAGCAGTACTTC
many	.	TRBV10-3	TRBJ2-1	CAISIGNEQFF	TGTGCCATCAGTATAGGGAATGAGCAGTTCTTC
many	TRBD1	TRBV3-1	TRBJ1-1	CASSQGTVKSNTEAFF	TGTGCCAGCAGCCAGGGGACAGTGAAATCGAACACTGAAGCTTTCTTT
.	.	TRBV6-2/TRBV6-3	TRBJ1-1	CASGVKANTEAFF	TGTGCCAGCGGGGTGAAAGCGAACACTGAAGCTTTCTTT
many	.	TRBV20-1	TRBJ2-3	CSATEALSTDTQYF	TGCAGTGCTACAGAGGCTCTTAGCACAGATACGCAGTATTTT
.	.	TRBV20-1	TRBJ2-1	CSARGGTIDSYPLNHNEQFF	TGCAGTGCTAGAGGGGGGACCATTGACTCCTATCCCTTGAACCACAATGAGCAGTTCTTC
many	.	TRBV7-2	TRBJ1-1	CASSLFVGTVNTEAFF	TGTGCCAGCAGCTTATTTGTAGGGACGGTGAACACTGAAGCTTTCTTT
.	.	TRBV5-4	TRBJ1-6	CASTLSDVESPLHF	TGTGCCAGCACCCTTTCGGACGTCGAATCACCCCTCCACTTT
many	.	TRBV5-1	TRBJ2-2	CASSSDVNTGELFF	TGCGCCAGCAGCTCGGATGTAAACACCGGGGAGCTGTTTTTT
many	.	TRBV5-6	TRBJ2-3	CASSLAGPEVDTQYF	TGTGCCAGCAGCTTGGCTGGTCCCGAGGTAGATACGCAGTATTTT
many	TRBD2	TRBV10-3	TRBJ2-1	CAINSAASGYNEQFF	TGTGCCATCAACTCAGCGGCTAGCGGATACAATGAGCAGTTCTTC
many	.	TRBV4-1	TRBJ2-7	CASSQLRDGTYEQYF	TGCGCCAGCAGCCAACTCCGGGACGGCACCTACGAGCAGTACTTC
many	TRBD1	TRBV7-2	TRBJ2-7	CASSQGQANSYEQYF	TGTGCCAGCAGCCAGGGACAGGCGAACTCCTACGAGCAGTACTTC
many	TRBD1	TRBV6-1	TRBJ1-2	CASSGRDRPRGNYGYTF	TGTGCCAGCAGTGGCCGGGACAGGCCCCGGGGAAACTATGGCTACACCTTC
many	TRBD2	TRBV20-1	TRBJ2-1	CSARASGRAFNEQFF	TGCAGTGCTAGGGCGAGCGGGAGGGCCTTCAATGAGCAGTTCTTC
many	.	TRBV2	TRBJ1-2	CASSPGLSYGYTF	TGTGCCAGCTCGCCGGGGCTCAGTTATGGCTACACCTTC
many	TRBD1	TRBV24-1	TRBJ2-3	CATSDPRQGLSTQYF	TGTGCCACCAGTGATCCCCGACAGGGTTTGTCTACGCAGTATTTT
.	.	TRBV6-2/TRBV6-3	TRBJ2-5	CASSYGMRGVQETQYF	TGTGCCAGCAGTTACGGAATGCGCGGGGTACAAGAGACCCAGTACTTC
many	TRBD2	TRBV7-2	TRBJ2-1	CASSSPTGTSGSEQFF	TGTGCCAGCAGCTCACCCACCGGGACTAGCGGGAGCGAGCAGTTCTTC
many	TRBD2	TRBV20-1	TRBJ2-1	CSASLAGGINEQFF	TGCAGTGCTTCCCTAGCGGGGGGGATCAATGAGCAGTTCTTC
few	TRBD2	TRBV7-8	TRBJ2-7	CASSPGTSGGLEQYF	TGTGCCAGCAGCCCGGGGACTAGCGGGGGCCTGGAGCAGTACTTC
.	.	TRBV6-9	TRBJ2-2	CASSLDGTEAFRELFF	TGTGCCAGCAGTTTAGACGGGACGGAGGCCTTCCGGGAGCTGTTTTTT
many	TRBD1	TRBV7-2	TRBJ2-4	CASSFNRGHSIQYF	TGTGCCAGCAGTTTTAACAGGGGGCATAGCATTCAGTACTTC
many	TRBD2	TRBV7-9	TRBJ2-3	CAGRLAGLDTQYF	TGTGCCGGCAGACTAGCGGGACTAGATACGCAGTATTTT
many	.	TRBV6-5	TRBJ2-3	CASSYRASTDTQYF	TGTGCCAGCAGTTACAGGGCTAGCACAGATACGCAGTATTTT
many	.	TRBV12-3/TRBV12-4	TRBJ1-2	CASSFRVGASGYTF	TGTGCCAGCAGTTTTAGAGTAGGGGCGAGTGGCTACACCTTC
many	.	TRBV9	TRBJ2-3	CASSEGGGLTDTQYF	TGTGCCAGCAGCGAGGGCGGAGGCCTCACAGATACGCAGTATTTT
few	.	TRBV4-1	TRBJ1-2	CASSHPTGSDGYTF	TGCGCCAGCAGCCACCCCACAGGGTCGGATGGCTACACCTTC
.	.	TRBV30	TRBJ2-7	CAWGMPGYSYEQYF	TGTGCCTGGGGAATGCCGGGCTACTCCTACGAGCAGTACTTC
.	.	TRBV6-1	TRBJ2-3	CASSDRGGHTQYF	TGTGCCAGCAGTGATCGGGGAGGCCATACGCAGTATTTT
many	.	TRBV5-1	TRBJ1-1	CASSFSAGLTEAFF	TGCGCCAGCAGCTTTTCCGCAGGGTTGACTGAAGCTTTCTTT
many	.	TRBV12-3/TRBV12-4	TRBJ1-1	CASRERGATEAFF	TGTGCCAGCAGGGAGAGGGGGGCCACTGAAGCTTTCTTT
few	.	TRBV20-1	TRBJ2-6	CSAQTARSGANVLTF	TGCAGTGCTCAGACTGCCCGCTCTGGGGCCAACGTCCTGACTTTC
many	.	TRBV11-2	TRBJ2-1	CASSLGLQDYNEQFF	TGTGCCAGCAGCTTAGGTCTTCAGGACTACAATGAGCAGTTCTTC
few	.	TRBV19	TRBJ1-5	CASTGDGSFYSNQPQHF	TGTGCCAGTACCGGGGACGGTTCGTTCTATAGCAATCAGCCCCAGCATTTT
many	TRBD1	TRBV29-1	TRBJ1-2	CSVGTGPNYGYTF	TGCAGCGTGGGGACAGGGCCTAACTATGGCTACACCTTC
.	.	TRBV12-3/TRBV12-4	TRBJ2-7	CASSFQGLRYGQYF	TGTGCCAGCAGTTTTCAAGGACTCCGCTACGGGCAGTACTTC
.	.	TRBV10-3	TRBJ1-5	CAISDHNGADLPQHF	TGTGCCATCAGTGATCATAATGGGGCGGATCTGCCCCAGCATTTT
many	.	TRBV27	TRBJ1-1	CASSPTSGRWNTEAFF	TGTGCCAGCAGTCCGACCAGCGGACGGTGGAACACTGAAGCTTTCTTT
many	.	TRBV6-7	TRBJ1-1	CASSYRNRWTEAFF	TGTGCCAGCAGTTACCGAAACAGGTGGACTGAAGCTTTCTTT
few	.	TRBV25-1	TRBJ2-6	CASSVATGNSGANVLTF	TGTGCCAGCAGTGTCGCCACTGGGAACTCTGGGGCCAACGTCCTGACTTTC
many	TRBD2	TRBV24-1	TRBJ2-5	CATSDTGLAGGETQYF	TGTGCCACCAGTGACACCGGACTAGCGGGAGGAGAGACCCAGTACTTC
few	.	TRBV6-1	TRBJ2-3	CASRGGSDTQYF	TGTGCCAGCAGGGGGGGCTCAGATACGCAGTATTTT
.	TRBD1	TRBV7-9	TRBJ1-4	CSSSSGTGGTNEKLFF	TGTTCCAGCAGCTCCGGGACAGGGGGAACTAATGAAAAACTGTTTTTT
.	TRBD1	TRBV20-1	TRBJ1-1	CSASGTGVTEAFF	TGCAGTGCTAGCGGGACAGGGGTAACTGAAGCTTTCTTT
few	.	TRBV14	TRBJ1-1	CASSQGFNTEAFF	TGTGCCAGCTCCCAGGGTTTCAACACTGAAGCTTTCTTT
.	TRBD2	TRBV7-2	TRBJ2-1	CASSLEASGNEQFF	TGTGCCAGCAGCTTAGAGGCTAGCGGCAATGAGCAGTTCTTC
.	.	TRBV19	TRBJ1-1	CASSIWSGGRIWDTEAFF	TGTGCCAGTAGTATATGGAGTGGGGGCCGTATTTGGGACACTGAAGCTTTCTTT
many	TRBD2	TRBV20-1	TRBJ2-3	CTAGGGSTDTQYF	TGCACCGCGGGCGGGGGGAGCACAGATACGCAGTATTTT
many	TRBD2	TRBV20-1	TRBJ2-3	CSARASGEVTDTQYF	TGCAGTGCTAGAGCTAGCGGAGAGGTCACAGATACGCAGTATTTT